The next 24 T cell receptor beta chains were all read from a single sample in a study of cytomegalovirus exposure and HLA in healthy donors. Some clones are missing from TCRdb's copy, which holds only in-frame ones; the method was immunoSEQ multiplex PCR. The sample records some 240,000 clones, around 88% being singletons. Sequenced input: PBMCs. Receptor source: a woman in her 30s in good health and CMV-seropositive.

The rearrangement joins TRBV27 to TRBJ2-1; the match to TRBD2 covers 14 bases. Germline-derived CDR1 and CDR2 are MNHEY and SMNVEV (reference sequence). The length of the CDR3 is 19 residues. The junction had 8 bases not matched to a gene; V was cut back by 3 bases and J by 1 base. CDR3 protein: CASSLAGLAGGGSYNEQFF. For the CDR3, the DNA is TGTGCCAGCAGTTTGGCCGGACTAGCGGGAGGAGGGTCCTACAATGAGCAGTTCTTC.

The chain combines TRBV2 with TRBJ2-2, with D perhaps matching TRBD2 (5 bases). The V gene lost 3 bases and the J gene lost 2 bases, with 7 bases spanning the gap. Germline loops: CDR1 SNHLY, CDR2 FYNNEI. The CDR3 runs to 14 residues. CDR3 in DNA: TGTGCCAGCAGTGATCGGGGAAACACCGGGGAGCTGTTTTTT. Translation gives CASSDRGNTGELFF.

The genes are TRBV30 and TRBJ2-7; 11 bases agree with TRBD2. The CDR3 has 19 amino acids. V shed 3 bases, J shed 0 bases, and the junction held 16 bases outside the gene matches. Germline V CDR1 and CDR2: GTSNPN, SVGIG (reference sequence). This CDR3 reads CAWSPVWSSGRTSSYEQYF. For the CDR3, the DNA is TGTGCCTGGAGCCCAGTTTGGTCTAGCGGGAGGACGAGCTCCTACGAGCAGTACTTC.

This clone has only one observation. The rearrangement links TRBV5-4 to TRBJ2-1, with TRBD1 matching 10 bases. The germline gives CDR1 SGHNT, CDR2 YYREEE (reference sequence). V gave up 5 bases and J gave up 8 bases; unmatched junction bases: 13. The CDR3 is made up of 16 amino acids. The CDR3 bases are TGTGCCAGCAGGGGCCCCGGACAGGGGGTACTAGATGAGCAGTTCTTC. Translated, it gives CASRGPGQGVLDEQFF.

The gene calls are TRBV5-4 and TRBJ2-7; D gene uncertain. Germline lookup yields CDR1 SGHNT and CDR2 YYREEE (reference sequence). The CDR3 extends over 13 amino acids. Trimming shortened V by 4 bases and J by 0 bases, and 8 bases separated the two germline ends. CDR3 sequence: CASSPGSSYEQYF. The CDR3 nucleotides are TGTGCCAGCAGCCCCGGGTCCTCCTACGAGCAGTACTTC.

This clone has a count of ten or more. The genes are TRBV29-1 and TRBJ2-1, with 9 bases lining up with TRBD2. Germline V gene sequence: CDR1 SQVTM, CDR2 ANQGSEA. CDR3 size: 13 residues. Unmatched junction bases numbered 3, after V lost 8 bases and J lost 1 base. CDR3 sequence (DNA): TGCAGCTCCAGCGGGAGGTCCTACAATGAGCAGTTCTTC. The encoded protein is CSSSGRSYNEQFF.

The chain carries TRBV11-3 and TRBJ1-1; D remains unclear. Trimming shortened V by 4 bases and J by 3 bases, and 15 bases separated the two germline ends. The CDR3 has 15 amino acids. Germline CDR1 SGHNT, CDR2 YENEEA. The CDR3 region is CASSWYGSQYTEAFF. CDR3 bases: TGTGCCAGCAGCTGGTACGGGTCCCAATACACTGAAGCTTTCTTT. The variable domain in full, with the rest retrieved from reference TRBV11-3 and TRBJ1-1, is EAGVVQSPRYKIIEKKQPVAFWCNPISGHNTLYWYLQNLGQGPELLIRYENEEAVDDSQLPKDRFSAERLKGVDSTLKIQPAELGDSAVYLCASSWYGSQYTEAFFGQGTRLTVV.

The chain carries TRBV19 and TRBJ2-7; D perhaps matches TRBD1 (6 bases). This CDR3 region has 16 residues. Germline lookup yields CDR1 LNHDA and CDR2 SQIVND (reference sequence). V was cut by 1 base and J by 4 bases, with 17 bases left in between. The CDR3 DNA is TGTGCCAGTAGTATAGTCGAGGGGACAACCGTTTACGAGCAGTACTTC. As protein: CASSIVEGTTVYEQYF.

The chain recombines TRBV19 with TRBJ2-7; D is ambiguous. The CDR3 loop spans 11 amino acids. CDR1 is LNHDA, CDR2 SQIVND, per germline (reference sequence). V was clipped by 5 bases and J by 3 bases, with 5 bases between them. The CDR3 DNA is TGTGCCAGTAGTTCAGTCTACGAGCAGTACTTC. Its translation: CASSSVYEQYF.

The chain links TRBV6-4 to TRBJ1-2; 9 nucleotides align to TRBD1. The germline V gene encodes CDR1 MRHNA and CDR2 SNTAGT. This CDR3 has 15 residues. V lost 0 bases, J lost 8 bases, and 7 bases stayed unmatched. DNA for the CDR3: TGTGCCAGCAGTGACTCTGGCCGGACAGGGGAGGGCTACACCTTC. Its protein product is CASSDSGRTGEGYTF.

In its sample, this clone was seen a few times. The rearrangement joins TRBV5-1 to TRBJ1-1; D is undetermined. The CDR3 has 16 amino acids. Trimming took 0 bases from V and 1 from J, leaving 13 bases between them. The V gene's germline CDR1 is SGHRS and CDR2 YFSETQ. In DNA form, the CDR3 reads TGCGCCAGCAGCTTGGGATTCCAAACATCGAACACTGAAGCTTTCTTT. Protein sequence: CASSLGFQTSNTEAFF.

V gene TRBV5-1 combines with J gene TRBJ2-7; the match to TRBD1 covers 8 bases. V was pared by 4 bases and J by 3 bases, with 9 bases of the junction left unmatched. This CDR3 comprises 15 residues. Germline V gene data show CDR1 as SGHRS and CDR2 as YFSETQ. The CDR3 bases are TGCGCCAGCAGCCCCCGGACAGGGACGGGCTACGAGCAGTACTTC. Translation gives CASSPRTGTGYEQYF.

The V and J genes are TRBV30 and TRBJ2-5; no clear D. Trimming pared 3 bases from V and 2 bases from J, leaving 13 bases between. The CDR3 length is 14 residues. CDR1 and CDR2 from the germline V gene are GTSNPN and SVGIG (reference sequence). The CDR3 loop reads CAWRGRPGQETQYF. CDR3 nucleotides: TGTGCCTGGAGGGGTCGGCCCGGGCAAGAGACCCAGTACTTC.

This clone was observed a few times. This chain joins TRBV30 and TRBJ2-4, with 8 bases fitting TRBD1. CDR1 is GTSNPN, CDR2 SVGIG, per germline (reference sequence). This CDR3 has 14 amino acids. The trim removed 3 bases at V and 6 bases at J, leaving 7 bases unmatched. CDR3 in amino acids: CAWRETGGGNIQYF. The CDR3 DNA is TGTGCCTGGAGGGAAACAGGGGGAGGAAACATTCAGTACTTC.

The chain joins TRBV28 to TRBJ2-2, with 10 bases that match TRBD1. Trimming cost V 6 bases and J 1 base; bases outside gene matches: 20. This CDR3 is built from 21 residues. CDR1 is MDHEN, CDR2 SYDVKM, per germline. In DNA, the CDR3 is TGTGCCAGCAGCCACCCTTCACCGGGACAGGGGAGAGGCTGGAACACCGGGGAGCTGTTTTTT. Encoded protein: CASSHPSPGQGRGWNTGELFF.

The CDR3 nucleotides read TGTGCCAGCAGTTACGCCCCCTGGGGAGACTACGAGCAGTACTTC. As protein: CASSYAPWGDYEQYF. The rearrangement uses TRBV6-5 and TRBJ2-7; D perhaps matches TRBD2 (5 bases). V was shortened by 2 bases and J by 3 bases, with 14 bases between the two germline ends. The germline gives CDR1 MNHEY, CDR2 SVGAGI. The CDR3 sequence is 15 residues long.

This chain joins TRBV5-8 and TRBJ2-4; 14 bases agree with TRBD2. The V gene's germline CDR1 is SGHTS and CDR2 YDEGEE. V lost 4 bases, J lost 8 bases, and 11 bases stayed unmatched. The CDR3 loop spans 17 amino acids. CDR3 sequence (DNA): TGTGCCAGCAGCCCCGGACTAGCGGGAGGCACAGGGTACATTCAGTACTTC. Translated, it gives CASSPGLAGGTGYIQYF.

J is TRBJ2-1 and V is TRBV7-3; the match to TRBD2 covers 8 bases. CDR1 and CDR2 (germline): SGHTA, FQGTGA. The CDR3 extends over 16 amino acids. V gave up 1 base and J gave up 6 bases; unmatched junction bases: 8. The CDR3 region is CASSLRSRGGGNEQFF. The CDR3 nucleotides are TGTGCCAGCAGCTTAAGAAGTCGGGGGGGCGGCAATGAGCAGTTCTTC.

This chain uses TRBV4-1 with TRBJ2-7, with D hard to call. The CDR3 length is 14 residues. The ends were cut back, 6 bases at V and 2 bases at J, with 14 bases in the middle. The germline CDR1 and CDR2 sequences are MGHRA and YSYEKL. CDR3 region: CASSYGFPPYEQYF. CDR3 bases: TGCGCCAGCAGTTACGGTTTTCCTCCCTACGAGCAGTACTTC.

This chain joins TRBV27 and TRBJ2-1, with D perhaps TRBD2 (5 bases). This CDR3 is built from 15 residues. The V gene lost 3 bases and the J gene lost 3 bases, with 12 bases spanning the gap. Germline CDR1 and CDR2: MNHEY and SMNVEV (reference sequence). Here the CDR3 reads CASSFGGLDYNEQFF. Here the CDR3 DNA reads TGTGCCAGCAGTTTCGGAGGTTTGGACTACAATGAGCAGTTCTTC.

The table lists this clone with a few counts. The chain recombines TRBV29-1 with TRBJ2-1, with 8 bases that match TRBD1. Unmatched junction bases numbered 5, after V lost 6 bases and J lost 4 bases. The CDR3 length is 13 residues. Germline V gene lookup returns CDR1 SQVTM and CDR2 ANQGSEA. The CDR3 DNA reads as TGCAGCGTCGTAGGACAGGGTTACAATGAGCAGTTCTTC. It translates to CSVVGQGYNEQFF.

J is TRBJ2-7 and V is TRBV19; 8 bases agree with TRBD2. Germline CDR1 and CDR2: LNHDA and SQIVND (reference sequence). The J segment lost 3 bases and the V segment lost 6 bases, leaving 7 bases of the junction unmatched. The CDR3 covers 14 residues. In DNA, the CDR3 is TGTGCCAGTAGCCCCTCGGGACTAGACTACGAGCAGTACTTC. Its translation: CASSPSGLDYEQYF.

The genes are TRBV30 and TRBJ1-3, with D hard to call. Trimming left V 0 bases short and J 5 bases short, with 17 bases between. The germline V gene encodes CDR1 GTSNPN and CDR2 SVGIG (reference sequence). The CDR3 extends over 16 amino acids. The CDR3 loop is CAWSVLGGTARNTIYF. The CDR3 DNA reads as TGTGCCTGGAGTGTACTAGGCGGTACCGCTAGAAACACCATATATTTT. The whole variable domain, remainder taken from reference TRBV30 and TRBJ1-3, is SQTIHQWPATLVQPVGSPLSLECTVEGTSNPNLYWYRQAAGRGLQLLFYSVGIGQISSEVPQNLSASRPQDRQFILSSKKLLLSDSGFYLCAWSVLGGTARNTIYFGEGSWLTVV.

The CDR3 DNA sequence: TGCGCCAGCAGCTTGTCTATGAACACTGAAGCTTTCTTT. It codes for CASSLSMNTEAFF. This chain uses TRBV5-1 with TRBJ1-1; D unresolved. The CDR3 has 13 residues. V was trimmed by 1 base and J by 0 bases, leaving 4 bases between them. Germline CDR1 and CDR2: SGHRS and YFSETQ.